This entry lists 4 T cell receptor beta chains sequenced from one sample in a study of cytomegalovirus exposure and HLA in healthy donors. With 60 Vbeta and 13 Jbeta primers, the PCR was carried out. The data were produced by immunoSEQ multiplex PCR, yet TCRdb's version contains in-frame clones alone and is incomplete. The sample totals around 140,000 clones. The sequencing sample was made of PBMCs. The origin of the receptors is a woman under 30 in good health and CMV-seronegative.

The DNA of the CDR3 is TGTGCCAGCAGCTTAAGCAGGGGGAGGACCGAGCAGTACTTC. Its translation is CASSLSRGRTEQYF. This chain links TRBV7-2 with TRBJ2-7, with a possible D match to TRBD1 (7 bases). V was cut by 2 bases and J by 6 bases, with 14 bases left in between. Germline V gives CDR1 SGHTA, CDR2 FQGNSA. The CDR3 totals 14 residues.

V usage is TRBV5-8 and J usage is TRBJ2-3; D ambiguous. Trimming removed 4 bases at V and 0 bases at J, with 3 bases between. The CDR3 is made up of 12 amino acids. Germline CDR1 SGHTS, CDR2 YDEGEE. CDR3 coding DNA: TGTGCCAGCAGCCTCAGCACAGATACGCAGTATTTT. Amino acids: CASSLSTDTQYF.

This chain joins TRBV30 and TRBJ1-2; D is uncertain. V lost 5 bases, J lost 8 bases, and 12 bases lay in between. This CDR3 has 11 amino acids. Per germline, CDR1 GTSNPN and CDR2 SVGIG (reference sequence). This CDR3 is CAWGGVFGYTF. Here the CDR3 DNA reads TGTGCCTGGGGCGGGGTTTTCGGCTACACCTTC.

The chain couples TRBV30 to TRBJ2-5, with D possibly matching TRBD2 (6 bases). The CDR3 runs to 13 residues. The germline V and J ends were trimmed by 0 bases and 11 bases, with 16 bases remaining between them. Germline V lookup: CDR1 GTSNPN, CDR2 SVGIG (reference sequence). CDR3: CAWSVVGGLEQYF. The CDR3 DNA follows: TGTGCCTGGAGTGTAGTGGGAGGTTTGGAGCAGTACTTC.